The TCR beta chain described here comes from a study of T cell repertoires in cytomegalovirus infection. Study-level background: Based on public TCR beta signatures, there were indications of CMV infection and of a matching HLA type.

As to this clonotype: What it binds is not known.

Findings and caveats of the study: It was HLA-C-restricted CMV-specific TCR beta clonotypes that dominated the response ex vivo. Summed frequency of public TCR beta families distinguished CMV carriers with the relevant HLA.

The V segment lost 5 bases and the J segment 4 bases; nucleotides outside the gene matches: 3. This CDR3 has 13 residues. Germline lookup yields CDR1 SGHVS and CDR2 FQNEAQ. One entry per CDR3 protein results from TCRdb running MiXCR on the reads. The sample consists of about 110,000 distinct CDR3 sequences, about 30% of them appearing once. The chain combines TRBV7-8 with TRBJ1-2; 8 nucleotides match TRBD1. The clonotype originates from a human donor in good health (CMV status not recorded). Some clones in this sample may be carry-over from other donors' samples. Sequences were derived from CD8+ T cells from cultured PBMCs, sampled from culture after CMV antigen stimulation. The CDR3 sequence: CASSLGQVYGYTF. DNA for the CDR3: TGTGCCAGCAGCCTGGGACAGGTCTATGGCTACACCTTC.